This TCR beta chain was documented in a study of T cells in localized non-small cell lung cancer. Whole-study findings and limits: Longer overall survival was linked to higher blood T cell density.

Germline V gene data show CDR1 as SGHTA and CDR2 as FQGNSA. J was trimmed by 2 bases and V by 3 bases; bases with no gene match: 0. The length of the CDR3 is 14 residues. Details on this clone: Its antigen is unknown. This sample also contains other DNA sequences that code for the same CDR3.

The table came from immunoSEQ multiplex PCR; TCRdb's copy has only in-frame clones and leaves some out. The data show about 41,000 clones, roughly 84% seen once. The chain links TRBV7-2 to TRBJ2-7; 11 nucleotides agree with TRBD1. The input for sequencing was PBMCs, taken before any cancer treatment. The TCR was taken from a man aged 35-75 years with stage II lung adenocarcinoma. As DNA, the CDR3 is TGTGCCAGCAGCTTGGGACAGGGGGCCTACGAGCAGTACTTC. This sequence encodes CASSLGQGAYEQYF.